These 9 T cell receptor beta chains originate from one sample sequenced in a study of blood T cell repertoires in COVID-19. Assay used: immunoSEQ multiplex PCR; TCRdb lists only in-frame clones, some missing. The top ten hold 6.5% to 8% of the sample, which has about 180,000 clones, around 77% seen once. The specimen was peripheral blood. The receptors were gathered from a man between 65 and 85 years old with active or convalescent COVID-19.

The J gene is TRBJ2-7, the V gene TRBV7-9, with 7 bases identical to TRBD1. V lost 8 bases, J lost 4 bases, and 8 bases stayed unmatched. This CDR3 is 13 amino acids long. From germline, CDR1 is SEHNR and CDR2 FQNEAQ (reference sequence). CDR3 bases: TGTGCCAGCGTAGGGGGCGCGTATTACGAGCAGTACTTC. Translated, it gives CASVGGAYYEQYF. The whole variable domain, remainder taken from reference TRBV7-9 and TRBJ2-7, is DTGVSQNPRHKITKRGQNVTFRCDPISEHNRLYWYRQTLGQGPEFLTYFQNEAQLEKSRLLSDRFSAERPKGSFSTLEIQRTEQGDSAMYLCASVGGAYYEQYFGPGTRLTVT.

The V gene is TRBV5-1, the J gene TRBJ1-2; no clear D. The CDR3 extends over 14 amino acids. The V gene lost 3 bases and the J gene lost 6 bases, with 15 bases spanning the gap. From germline, CDR1 is SGHRS and CDR2 YFSETQ. CDR3 sequence reads: CASSSPGLGDGYTF. CDR3 bases: TGCGCCAGCAGCTCCCCGGGATTGGGAGATGGCTACACCTTC.

The chain is built from TRBV7-2 and TRBJ2-7; 9 bases fit TRBD2. With 3 bases clipped from V and 7 bases from J, the junction kept 7 bases outside the gene matches. The CDR3 totals 14 residues. Germline CDR1 is SGHTA and CDR2 is FQGNSA. The CDR3 region is CASSLASGEWEQYF. Here the CDR3 DNA reads TGTGCCAGCAGCTTGGCTAGCGGGGAGTGGGAGCAGTACTTC.

The rearrangement uses TRBV5-1 and TRBJ1-3, with D unresolved. The germline V gene has CDR1 SGHRS and CDR2 YFSETQ. The CDR3 has 14 residues. The V end lost 4 bases, the J end lost 2 bases, and 10 bases lay between the germline ends. CDR3 in amino acids: CASSVDNPGNTIYF. In DNA, the CDR3 is TGCGCCAGCAGCGTAGACAACCCTGGAAACACCATATATTTT. Combining the CDR3 with reference TRBV5-1 and TRBJ1-3 gives the whole variable domain KAGVTQTPRYLIKTRGQQVTLSCSPISGHRSVSWYQQTPGQGLQFLFEYFSETQRNKGNFPGRFSGRQFSNSRSEMNVSTLELGDSALYLCASSVDNPGNTIYFGEGSWLTVV.

This clone was detected only a few times. The rearrangement uses TRBV19 and TRBJ2-1; 9 bases match TRBD1. Germline V gene data show CDR1 as LNHDA and CDR2 as SQIVND (reference sequence). The CDR3 is made up of 14 amino acids. J lost 4 bases, V lost 10 bases, and 8 bases had no gene match. The CDR3 loop reads CATKTGTGYNEQFF. The CDR3 region has the DNA TGTGCCACTAAGACGGGGACAGGGTACAATGAGCAGTTCTTC. The full variable domain, completed using reference TRBV19 and TRBJ2-1, is DGGITQSPKYLFRKEGQNVTLSCEQNLNHDAMYWYRQDPGQGLRLIYYSQIVNDFQKGDIAEGYSVSREKKESFPLTVTSAQKNPTAFYLCATKTGTGYNEQFFGPGTRLTVL.

This clone was counted a few times. The genes are TRBV19 and TRBJ1-6; TRBD1 might be the D (6 bases). CDR1 LNHDA and CDR2 SQIVND come from the germline V gene (reference sequence). Trimming took 10 bases from V and 8 from J, leaving 12 bases between them. The CDR3 runs 12 residues. Written as DNA, the CDR3 is TGTGCCAACGTCCAGGGGCATTCACCCCTCCACTTT. Amino acids: CANVQGHSPLHF. Variable domain in full (rest from reference TRBV19 and TRBJ1-6): DGGITQSPKYLFRKEGQNVTLSCEQNLNHDAMYWYRQDPGQGLRLIYYSQIVNDFQKGDIAEGYSVSREKKESFPLTVTSAQKNPTAFYLCANVQGHSPLHFGNGTRLTVT.

The genes are TRBV11-2 and TRBJ1-2; maybe TRBD1 (6 bases). The CDR3 totals 14 residues. Trimming shortened V by 0 bases and J by 8 bases, and 13 bases separated the two germline ends. Germline lookup yields CDR1 SGHAT and CDR2 FQNNGV. The DNA for the CDR3 is TGTGCCAGCAGCTTAGAGACAGGACCCGGCGGCTACACCTTC. It yields the protein CASSLETGPGGYTF.

The chain couples TRBV7-9 to TRBJ2-7; D ambiguous. Germline V gene data show CDR1 as SEHNR and CDR2 as FQNEAQ (reference sequence). The CDR3 totals 14 residues. Trimming left V 4 bases short and J 6 bases short, with 16 bases between. CDR3 loop: CASSYQTGSGEQYF. CDR3 in DNA: TGTGCCAGCAGCTACCAGACCGGTTCGGGCGAGCAGTACTTC.

The sample holds a few counts of this clone. This CDR3 reads CASSLNGRKQYF. As DNA, the CDR3 is TGTGCCAGCAGTTTAAACGGCAGGAAGCAGTACTTC. The V and J genes are TRBV12-3 or TRBV12-4 and TRBJ2-7; D call uncertain. The CDR3 consists of 12 residues. V lost 2 bases, J lost 8 bases, and 10 bases lay in between.